This T cell receptor beta chain was sequenced in a study of T cell responses to AZD1222 COVID-19 vaccine. Broader study findings: Targets within unmutated variant regions were reportedly found for nearly half of spike-specific TCRs.

V lost 0 bases to trimming and J lost 5 bases, with 16 bases between them. CDR1 and CDR2 (germline): SQVTM, ANQGSEA. The CDR3 is 15 amino acids. Assay: immunoSEQ multiplex PCR; the TCRdb copy retains only in-frame clones and omits some. The table shows some 110,000 clones, with approximately 90% occurring only once. Regarding this clone: Its matching antigen is unknown.

The sequence derives from an adult in good health. Specimen: peripheral blood, collected on day 0 of AZD1222 vaccination. This chain links TRBV29-1 with TRBJ1-2; D is unclear. CDR3 region: CSVEDLRGRPYGYTF. DNA of the CDR3: TGCAGCGTTGAAGATCTGCGGGGTCGACCTTATGGCTACACCTTC.